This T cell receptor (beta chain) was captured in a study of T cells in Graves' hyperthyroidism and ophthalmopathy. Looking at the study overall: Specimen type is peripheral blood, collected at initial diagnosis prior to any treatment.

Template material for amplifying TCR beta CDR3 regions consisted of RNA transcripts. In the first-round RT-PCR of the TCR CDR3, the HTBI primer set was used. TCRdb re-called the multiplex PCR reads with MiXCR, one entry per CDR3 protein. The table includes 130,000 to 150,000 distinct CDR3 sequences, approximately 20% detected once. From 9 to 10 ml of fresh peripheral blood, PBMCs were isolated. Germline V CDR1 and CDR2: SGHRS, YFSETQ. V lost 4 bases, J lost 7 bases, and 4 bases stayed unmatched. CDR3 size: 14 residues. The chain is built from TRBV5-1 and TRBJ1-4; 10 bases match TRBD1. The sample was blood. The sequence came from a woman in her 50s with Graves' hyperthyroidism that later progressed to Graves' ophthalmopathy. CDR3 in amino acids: CASSRGQGFEKLFF. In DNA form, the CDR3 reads TGCGCCAGCAGCCGGGGACAGGGGTTTGAAAAACTGTTTTTT. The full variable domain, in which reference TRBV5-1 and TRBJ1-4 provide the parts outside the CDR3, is KAGVTQTPRYLIKTRGQQVTLSCSPISGHRSVSWYQQTPGQGLQFLFEYFSETQRNKGNFPGRFSGRQFSNSRSEMNVSTLELGDSALYLCASSRGQGFEKLFFGSGTQLSVL.